Described below is a single T cell receptor (beta chain) sequence and its context. CDR1 and CDR2 from the germline V gene are GTSNPN and SVGIG (reference sequence). The CDR3 totals 13 residues. The V end lost 0 bases, the J end lost 4 bases, and 9 bases lay between the germline ends. Separation of CD4+ and CD8+ cells was performed by positive magnetic bead selection, and purity was verified by flow cytometry. The data are from a study of somatic mutations in cytotoxic T cells in rheumatoid arthritis. The wider study: Peripheral blood samples of 25 to 35 ml EDTA were taken from patients directly after diagnosis and before treatment. At nearly 100% purity, some V beta antibody-stained T-cell populations were flow-sorted, and these included V beta1+ cells that were sequenced for TCRB.

TCRdb's table, derived via immunoSEQ multiplex PCR, lists solely in-frame clones and lacks some. This sample has 7,500 to 10,000 clones, with about 75% found just once. This sequence originates from an adult with rheumatoid arthritis. J is TRBJ2-5 and V is TRBV30, with D perhaps assigned TRBD1 or TRBD2 (6 bases each). Sequencing input: CD8+ T cells sorted from blood. The CDR3 DNA reads TGTGCCTGGAGTGTAGAGGGGGGAGAGACCCAGTACTTC. Translated, it gives CAWSVEGGETQYF.